These 29 T cell receptor beta chains share one sample of origin, sequenced in a study of CD8 T cells in ankylosing spondylitis. Each CDR3 protein gets one entry after TCRdb re-called the 5' RACE reads with MiXCR. The data show under 150,000 distinct CDR3 sequences, approximately 10% seen once. Sequenced input: blood, either unsorted or a sorted T cell fraction (not recorded which). The source is a male donor with ankylosing spondylitis or in good health (not recorded which).

This clonotype was seen ten or more times. This rearrangement joins TRBV6-2 or TRBV6-3 to TRBJ2-1, with 11 bases matching TRBD2. From germline, CDR1 is MNHEY and CDR2 SVGEGT. This CDR3 contains 18 residues. J was trimmed by 4 bases and V by 2 bases; bases with no gene match: 10. The CDR3 DNA reads as TGTGCCAGCAGTTACCCGACTAGCGGGATGCGTCAGTACAATGAGCAGTTCTTC. Residues: CASSYPTSGMRQYNEQFF.

This clonotype has at least ten counts. The V and J genes are TRBV9 and TRBJ2-5; D possibly corresponds to TRBD2 (5 bases). V was clipped by 6 bases and J by 7 bases, with 25 bases between them. The CDR3 covers 16 residues. Germline loops: CDR1 SGDLS, CDR2 YYNGEE. CDR3: CASIKNQRTQHGTQYF. The CDR3 region has the DNA TGTGCCAGCATCAAAAATCAAAGGACTCAGCACGGGACCCAGTACTTC.

This clonotype was observed at least ten times. V and J are TRBV7-9 and TRBJ2-7; no firm D call. In germline, CDR1 is SEHNR, CDR2 FQNEAQ (reference sequence). This CDR3 region has 15 residues. V lost 5 bases, J lost 4 bases, and 18 bases lay in between. CDR3 sequence: CASSTGPLQRYEQYF. CDR3 nucleotides: TGTGCCAGCAGCACCGGACCCTTACAAAGATACGAGCAGTACTTC.

This clonotype occurred many times. The rearrangement joins TRBV27 to TRBJ2-3; no firm D call. From germline, CDR1 is MNHEY and CDR2 SMNVEV (reference sequence). Trimming left V 10 bases short and J 2 bases short, with 7 bases between. CDR3 length: 11 residues. The CDR3 coding sequence is TGTGCCACCGGCGCCACAGATACGCAGTATTTT. It is translated as CATGATDTQYF.

This clonotype was detected ten times or more. The rearrangement uses TRBV4-2 and TRBJ2-7; D gene uncertain. Germline CDR1 and CDR2: LGHNA and YNFKEQ. V dropped 3 bases and J dropped 5 bases, with 17 bases sitting between them. The CDR3 extends over 15 amino acids. Here the CDR3 DNA reads TGTGCCAGCAGCCACCGTGGGCCACGAAGGAACGAGCAGTACTTC. The encoded protein is CASSHRGPRRNEQYF.

This clonotype was observed at least ten times. The chain couples TRBV24-1 to TRBJ2-5; perhaps TRBD1 as D (6 bases). The CDR3 totals 14 residues. The V gene lost 4 bases and the J gene lost 5 bases, with 13 bases spanning the gap. Per germline, CDR1 KGHDR and CDR2 SFDVKD. The DNA for the CDR3 is TGTGCCACCAGTGAGGGCGGACAGACTGAGACCCAGTACTTC. Translated: CATSEGGQTETQYF.

The CDR3 reads CASSRAGAAGELFF. CDR3 bases: TGTGCCAGCTCACGAGCGGGAGCGGCCGGGGAGCTGTTTTTT. V is TRBV18 and J is TRBJ2-2; 8 bases fit TRBD2. After removal of 4 bases from V and 6 bases from J, the junction contained 4 bases not matched to a gene. Germline lookup yields CDR1 KGHSH and CDR2 LQKENI. This CDR3 has 14 amino acids.

The rearrangement uses TRBV12-3 or TRBV12-4 and TRBJ2-1; 7 nucleotides agree with TRBD2. The CDR3 spans 14 residues. V shed 6 bases, J shed 7 bases, and the junction held 9 bases outside the gene matches. The CDR3 spells CASRTTAGDNEQFF. In DNA form, the CDR3 reads TGTGCCAGCAGGACTACCGCGGGAGATAATGAGCAGTTCTTC.

The chain combines TRBV12-3 or TRBV12-4 with TRBJ2-3; possible D gene TRBD1, 5 bases. This CDR3 contains 14 residues. V was trimmed by 1 base and J by 4 bases, leaving 9 bases between them. CDR3 in DNA: TGTGCCAGCAGTTTAGGGCAGGGATCAGATACGCAGTATTTT. This sequence encodes CASSLGQGSDTQYF.

This clonotype was recorded at least ten times. The V gene is TRBV10-3, the J gene TRBJ1-1; tentatively, D is TRBD1 (5 bases). V lost 2 bases and J lost 1, with 5 bases in between. Germline V lookup: CDR1 ENHRY, CDR2 SYGVKD. This CDR3 contains 13 residues. CDR3 nucleotides: TGTGCCATCAGTGAGACAGGGAACACTGAAGCTTTCTTT. Amino acids: CAISETGNTEAFF.

This chain's CDR3 is CSVVGLAGFSEQFF. CDR3 in DNA: TGCAGCGTTGTGGGACTAGCGGGATTCTCGGAGCAGTTCTTC. V and J are TRBV29-1 and TRBJ2-1, with 13 nucleotides matching TRBD2. Germline V gene sequence: CDR1 SQVTM, CDR2 ANQGSEA. Trimming cost V 4 bases and J 10 bases; bases outside gene matches: 7. This CDR3 is built from 14 residues.

The chain employs TRBV12-3 or TRBV12-4 and TRBJ2-5, with 9 bases fitting TRBD2. This CDR3 is built from 18 residues. With 3 bases clipped from V and 1 base from J, the junction kept 12 bases outside the gene matches. CDR3 amino acids: CASSFKVYSGRFQETQYF. CDR3 DNA sequence: TGTGCCAGCAGTTTCAAAGTTTATAGCGGGAGATTCCAAGAGACCCAGTACTTC.

This clonotype occurred many times. The V gene is TRBV29-1, the J gene TRBJ2-7, with TRBD2 matching over 8 bases. The junction had 14 bases not matched to a gene; V was cut back by 4 bases and J by 6 bases. Looked up from germline, CDR1 is SQVTM and CDR2 is ANQGSEA. The CDR3 totals 15 residues. The CDR3, as DNA: TGCAGCGTTGTCCTCTTTGCGGGAGGATTGGGCGAGCAGTACTTC. Translated: CSVVLFAGGLGEQYF.

A few counts support this clonotype. This chain uses TRBV5-1 with TRBJ2-3; 13 positions match TRBD2. Germline lookup yields CDR1 SGHRS and CDR2 YFSETQ. This CDR3 is 20 amino acids long. Losses at the gene ends were 2 bases for V and 4 bases for J; bases not matched to a gene: 16. The CDR3, as DNA: TGCGCCAGCAGCTTACAGAATCTTCGGACTAGCGGGAGAAATCCAGATACGCAGTATTTT. Translated: CASSLQNLRTSGRNPDTQYF.

This clonotype was detected many times. The chain carries TRBV15 and TRBJ2-7, with 10 bases fitting TRBD2. The CDR3 has 17 residues. Germline trimming cut 4 bases from V and 6 bases from J; bases unmatched to any gene: 15. Germline values: CDR1 LNHNV, CDR2 YYDKDF (reference sequence). CDR3 amino acids: CATSKEVASGSSGEQYF. The CDR3 DNA reads as TGTGCCACCAGCAAAGAGGTGGCTAGCGGGAGTTCAGGCGAGCAGTACTTC.

This clonotype was seen repeatedly, ten times or more. The genes are TRBV12-3 or TRBV12-4 and TRBJ1-5, with a possible D match to TRBD1 (6 bases). The CDR3 loop spans 14 amino acids. The V gene lost 3 bases and the J gene lost 7 bases, with 13 bases spanning the gap. The chain's CDR3 is CASSFGGGGQPQHF. For the CDR3, the DNA is TGTGCCAGCAGTTTTGGAGGGGGAGGCCAGCCCCAGCATTTT.

This clonotype was seen many times. This sequence joins TRBV7-2 and TRBJ2-7; possible D gene TRBD2, 6 bases. There are 12 residues in the CDR3. Looked up from germline, CDR1 is SGHTA and CDR2 is FQGNSA. The V end lost 5 bases, the J end lost 9 bases, and 14 bases lay between the germline ends. In DNA form, the CDR3 reads TGTGCCAGCAGCACGGGACTGTTGGGGCAGTACTTC. It specifies CASSTGLLGQYF. Supplemented by reference TRBV7-2 and TRBJ2-7, the full variable domain reads GAGVSQSPSNKVTEKGKDVELRCDPISGHTALYWYRQSLGQGLEFLIYFQGNSAPDKSGLPSDRFSAERTGGSVSTLTIQRTQQEDSAVYLCASSTGLLGQYFGPGTRLTVT.

This clonotype showed up many times. The chain combines TRBV29-1 with TRBJ2-7; TRBD2 matches at 10 bases. The CDR3 consists of 16 residues. In germline, CDR1 is SQVTM, CDR2 ANQGSEA. The ends lost 1 base at V and 4 bases at J; junction bases unmatched: 10. The CDR3 sequence: CSVEGVLAGDFYEQYF. In DNA form, the CDR3 reads TGCAGCGTTGAAGGGGTGCTAGCGGGAGATTTTTACGAGCAGTACTTC.

The chain is built from TRBV7-2 and TRBJ2-1, with 14 bases that match TRBD2. With 5 bases clipped from V and 9 bases from J, the junction kept 15 bases outside the gene matches. The CDR3 totals 18 residues. Germline CDR1 is SGHTA and CDR2 is FQGNSA. The CDR3 is CASSVRGTSGSKRGEQFF. CDR3 bases: TGTGCCAGCAGCGTACGCGGGACTAGCGGGAGTAAGCGCGGTGAGCAGTTCTTC.

The sample holds one count of this clonotype. The junction does not match germline at one end; this may be a read error. The rearrangement joins TRBV20-1 to TRBJ2-1; D remains ambiguous. Per germline, CDR1 DFQATT and CDR2 SNEGSKA (reference sequence). The CDR3 is 12 residues long. The CDR3 reads CSASVGANERFF. The CDR3 DNA is TGCAGCGCTAGTGTGGGCGCTAATGAGCGGTTCTTC.

This clonotype appeared many times. The chain couples TRBV19 to TRBJ2-7, with D maybe TRBD2 (6 bases). Trimming left V 0 bases short and J 1 base short, with 13 bases between. From germline, CDR1 is LNHDA and CDR2 SQIVND (reference sequence). The CDR3 sequence is 16 residues long. The CDR3 reads CASSIEGGTASYEQYF. Here the CDR3 DNA reads TGTGCCAGTAGTATAGAAGGCGGGACCGCTTCCTACGAGCAGTACTTC.

This clonotype was observed at least ten times. The V gene is TRBV28, the J gene TRBJ2-5, with TRBD1 matching over 8 bases. V lost 3 bases, J lost 2 bases, and 14 bases stayed unmatched. The CDR3 extends over 18 amino acids. Germline V gene data show CDR1 as MDHEN and CDR2 as SYDVKM. CDR3 nucleotide sequence: TGTGCCAGCAGTTTTAGTCGGACAGGGAAACGTTGGCAAGAGACCCAGTACTTC. It specifies CASSFSRTGKRWQETQYF.

In this sample, this clonotype turned up many times. The genes are TRBV29-1 and TRBJ2-7; tentative D call: TRBD1 (6 bases). V lost 6 bases, J lost 3 bases, and 12 bases lay in between. This CDR3 is 12 amino acids long. Germline loops: CDR1 SQVTM, CDR2 ANQGSEA. The CDR3: CSVARDNYEQYF. In nucleotides, the CDR3 is TGCAGCGTCGCTCGGGACAACTACGAGCAGTACTTC.

In this sample, this clonotype turned up many times. J is TRBJ2-3 and V is TRBV7-9; possible D gene TRBD1, 5 bases. V shed 7 bases and J shed 2 bases, with 10 bases lying between them. Germline CDR1 and CDR2: SEHNR and FQNEAQ (reference sequence). The CDR3 runs 13 residues. The CDR3 region has the DNA TGTGCCAGCAACAGACAGATCACAGATACGCAGTATTTT. Its protein is CASNRQITDTQYF.

This clonotype was recorded at least ten times. The rearrangement uses TRBV7-2 and TRBJ2-7; D gene ambiguous. Germline V gene sequence: CDR1 SGHTA, CDR2 FQGNSA. Trimming removed 1 base at V and 3 bases at J, with 13 bases between. The CDR3 loop spans 15 amino acids. The CDR3 DNA is TGTGCCAGCAGCTTAGTGCACGGTTCAGACTACGAGCAGTACTTC. The encoded protein is CASSLVHGSDYEQYF.

The sample holds many counts of this clonotype. The chain recombines TRBV2 with TRBJ2-7; TRBD2 aligns across 7 bases. This CDR3 has 13 residues. After removal of 6 bases from V and 4 bases from J, the junction contained 6 bases not matched to a gene. CDR1 and CDR2 (germline): SNHLY, FYNNEI. CDR3 coding DNA: TGTGCCAGCAGGGGGGACGGGAGGTACGAGCAGTACTTC. Translating gives CASRGDGRYEQYF.

The table lists this clonotype with many counts. The gene calls are TRBV5-1 and TRBJ2-1; 14 bases fit TRBD2. With V trimmed by 4 bases and J by 0 bases, 9 bases remained unmatched. Germline V gene sequence: CDR1 SGHRS, CDR2 YFSETQ. This CDR3 spans 19 amino acids. The CDR3 protein is CASSPQGLAGALSYNEQFF. CDR3 nucleotides: TGCGCCAGCAGCCCTCAGGGACTAGCGGGAGCCCTCTCCTACAATGAGCAGTTCTTC.

This clonotype has ten or more counts. The V gene is TRBV12-3 or TRBV12-4, the J gene TRBJ2-1; possible D gene TRBD1, 6 bases. V was cut by 2 bases and J by 5 bases, with 16 bases left in between. The CDR3 has 16 amino acids. CDR3: CASSLLFGWGHNEQFF. In DNA form, the CDR3 reads TGTGCCAGCAGTTTATTATTCGGGTGGGGGCACAATGAGCAGTTCTTC.

This clonotype has ten or more counts. V is TRBV3-1 and J is TRBJ2-7; TRBD2 agrees at 8 bases. CDR3 length equals 14 residues. With 3 bases clipped from V and 4 bases from J, the junction kept 5 bases outside the gene matches. The V gene's germline CDR1 is LGHDT and CDR2 YNNKEL (reference sequence). CDR3 sequence: CASSQTSGSYEQYF. DNA for the CDR3: TGTGCCAGCAGCCAGACGAGCGGGAGTTACGAGCAGTACTTC.